This T cell receptor (beta chain) appears in the sequencing data of a study of T cell changes during pregnancy in multiple sclerosis. V lost 3 bases to trimming and J lost 8 bases, with 16 bases between them. The CDR3 is 15 residues long. The germline V gene has CDR1 MNHEY and CDR2 SMNVEV (reference sequence). Measured with immunoSEQ multiplex PCR; TCRdb has only the in-frame clones, and not every one. The sample lists fewer than 50,000 clones, under 95% occurring once. This clone was recorded once. The TCR sequence derives from a female donor in good health, enrolled as a control in a pregnancy study. The sample in question was CD4+ T cells from peripheral blood mononuclear cells, obtained in the second trimester of pregnancy. This chain connects TRBV27 to TRBJ1-4, with a weak D call TRBD1 (5 bases). CDR3 coding DNA: TGTGCCAGCAGTTTCAGACAGCTTGCAGCGGAAAAACTGTTTTTT. Translating gives CASSFRQLAAEKLFF.